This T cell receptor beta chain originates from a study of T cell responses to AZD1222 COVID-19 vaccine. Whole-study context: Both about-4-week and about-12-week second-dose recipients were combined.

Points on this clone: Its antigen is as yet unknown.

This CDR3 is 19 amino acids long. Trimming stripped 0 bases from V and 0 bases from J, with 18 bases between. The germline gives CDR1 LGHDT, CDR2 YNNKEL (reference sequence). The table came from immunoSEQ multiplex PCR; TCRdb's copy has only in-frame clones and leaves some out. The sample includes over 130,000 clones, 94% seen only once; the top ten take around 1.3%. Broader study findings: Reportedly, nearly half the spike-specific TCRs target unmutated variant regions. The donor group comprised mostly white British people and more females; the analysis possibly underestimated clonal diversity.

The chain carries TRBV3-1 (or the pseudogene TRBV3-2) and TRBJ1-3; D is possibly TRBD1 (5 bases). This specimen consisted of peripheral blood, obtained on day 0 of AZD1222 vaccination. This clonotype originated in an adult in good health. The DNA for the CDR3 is TGTGCCAGCAGCCAAGACAGGGCTGGCAGGCTAGGCTCTGGAAACACCATATATTTT. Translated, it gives CASSQDRAGRLGSGNTIYF.